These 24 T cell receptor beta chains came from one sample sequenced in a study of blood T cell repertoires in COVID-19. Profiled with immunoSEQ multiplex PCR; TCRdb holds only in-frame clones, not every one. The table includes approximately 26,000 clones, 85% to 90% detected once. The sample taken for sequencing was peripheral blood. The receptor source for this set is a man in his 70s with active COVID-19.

CDR3 residues: CASSSAWTGNYTF. The CDR3, as DNA: TGTGCCAGCAGCTCCGCCTGGACAGGAAACTACACCTTC. J is TRBJ1-2 and V is TRBV13; 7 positions agree with TRBD1. With V trimmed by 4 bases and J by 10 bases, 9 bases remained unmatched. Germline V gene lookup returns CDR1 PRHDT and CDR2 FYEKMQ (reference sequence). The CDR3 length is 13 residues.

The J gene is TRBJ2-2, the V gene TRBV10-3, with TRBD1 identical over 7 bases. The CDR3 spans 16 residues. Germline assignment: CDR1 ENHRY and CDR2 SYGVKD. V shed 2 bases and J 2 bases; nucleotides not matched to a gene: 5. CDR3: CAISELRDRNTGELFF. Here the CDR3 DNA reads TGTGCCATCAGTGAGCTCCGGGACAGAAACACCGGGGAGCTGTTTTTT.

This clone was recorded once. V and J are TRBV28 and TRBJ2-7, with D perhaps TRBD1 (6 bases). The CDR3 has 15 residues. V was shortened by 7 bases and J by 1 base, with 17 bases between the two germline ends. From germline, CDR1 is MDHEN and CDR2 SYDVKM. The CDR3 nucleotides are TGTGCCAGCAACCGGGACAAAGCTCTTTCCTACGAGCAGTACTTC. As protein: CASNRDKALSYEQYF. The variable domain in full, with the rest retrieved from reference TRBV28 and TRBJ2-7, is DVKVTQSSRYLVKRTGEKVFLECVQDMDHENMFWYRQDPGLGLRLIYFSYDVKMKEKGDIPEGYSVSREKKERFSLILESASTNQTSMYLCASNRDKALSYEQYFGPGTRLTVT.

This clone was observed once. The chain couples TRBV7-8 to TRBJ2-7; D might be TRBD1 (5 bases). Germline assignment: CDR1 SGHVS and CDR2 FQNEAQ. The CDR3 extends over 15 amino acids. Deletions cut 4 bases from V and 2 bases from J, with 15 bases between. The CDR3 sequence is CASSSLVRGPYEQYF. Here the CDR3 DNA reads TGTGCCAGCAGCTCTCTGGTAAGGGGTCCCTACGAGCAGTACTTC. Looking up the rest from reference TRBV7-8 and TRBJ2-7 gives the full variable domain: GAGVSQSPRYKVAKRGQDVALRCDPISGHVSLFWYQQALGQGPEFLTYFQNEAQLDKSGLPSDRFFAERPEGSVSTLKIQRTQQEDSAVYLCASSSLVRGPYEQYFGPGTRLTVT.

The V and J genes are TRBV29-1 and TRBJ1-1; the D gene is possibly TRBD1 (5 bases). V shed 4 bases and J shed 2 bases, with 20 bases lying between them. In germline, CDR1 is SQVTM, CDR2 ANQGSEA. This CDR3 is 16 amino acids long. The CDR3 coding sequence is TGCAGCGTTGTCCCTCAGGGTTTAGCCTCAAACACTGAAGCTTTCTTT. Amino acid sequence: CSVVPQGLASNTEAFF. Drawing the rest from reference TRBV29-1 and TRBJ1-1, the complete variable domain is SAVISQKPSRDICQRGTSLTIQCQVDSQVTMMFWYRQQPGQSLTLIATANQGSEATYESGFVIDKFPISRPNLTFSTLTVSNMSPEDSSIYLCSVVPQGLASNTEAFFGQGTRLTVV.

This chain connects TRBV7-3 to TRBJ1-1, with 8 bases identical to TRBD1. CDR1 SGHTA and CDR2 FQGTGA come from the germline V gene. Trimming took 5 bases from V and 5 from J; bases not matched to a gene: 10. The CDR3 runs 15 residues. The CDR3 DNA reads TGTGCCAGCAGCCCAGCAGGGGGCGCAGGAACTGAAGCTTTCTTT. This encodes CASSPAGGAGTEAFF.

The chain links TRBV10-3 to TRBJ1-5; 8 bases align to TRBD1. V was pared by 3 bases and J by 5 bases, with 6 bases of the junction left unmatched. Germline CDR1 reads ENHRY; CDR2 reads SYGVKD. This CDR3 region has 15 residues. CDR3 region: CAISDSDRGYQPQHF. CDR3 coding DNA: TGTGCCATCAGTGACTCTGACAGGGGTTATCAGCCCCAGCATTTT.

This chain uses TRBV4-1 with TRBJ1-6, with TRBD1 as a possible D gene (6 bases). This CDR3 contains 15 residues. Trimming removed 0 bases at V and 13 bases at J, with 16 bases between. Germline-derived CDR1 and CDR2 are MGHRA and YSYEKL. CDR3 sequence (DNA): TGCGCCAGCAGCCAAGAATCGGGGGGCGGGTACCCCCTCCACTTT. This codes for CASSQESGGGYPLHF.

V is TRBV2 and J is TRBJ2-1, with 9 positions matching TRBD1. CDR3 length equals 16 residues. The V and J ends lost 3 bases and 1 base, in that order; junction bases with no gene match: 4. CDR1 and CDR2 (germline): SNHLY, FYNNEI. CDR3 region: CASSDTGGLSYNEQFF. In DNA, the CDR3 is TGTGCCAGCAGTGATACAGGGGGCTTGTCCTACAATGAGCAGTTCTTC.

The CDR3 region has the DNA TGTGCCAGTAGTATGCTACAGGGTATCAACAATGAGCAGTTCTTC. It codes for CASSMLQGINNEQFF. The V gene is TRBV19, the J gene TRBJ2-1; the D gene is possibly TRBD1 (6 bases). V was shortened by 3 bases and J by 5 bases, with 14 bases between the two germline ends. The germline gives CDR1 LNHDA, CDR2 SQIVND (reference sequence). The CDR3 is made up of 15 amino acids. Based on the CDR3 plus reference TRBV19 and TRBJ2-1, the full variable domain is DGGITQSPKYLFRKEGQNVTLSCEQNLNHDAMYWYRQDPGQGLRLIYYSQIVNDFQKGDIAEGYSVSREKKESFPLTVTSAQKNPTAFYLCASSMLQGINNEQFFGPGTRLTVL.

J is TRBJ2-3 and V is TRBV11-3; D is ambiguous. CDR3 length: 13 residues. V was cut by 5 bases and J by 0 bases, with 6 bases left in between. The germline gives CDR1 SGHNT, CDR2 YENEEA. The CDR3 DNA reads TGTGCCAGCAGCCCCACTAGCACAGATACGCAGTATTTT. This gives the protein CASSPTSTDTQYF.

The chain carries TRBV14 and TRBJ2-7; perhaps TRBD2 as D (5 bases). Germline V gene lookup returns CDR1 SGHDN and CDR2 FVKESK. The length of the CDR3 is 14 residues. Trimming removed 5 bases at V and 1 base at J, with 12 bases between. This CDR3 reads CASSALGGSYEQYF. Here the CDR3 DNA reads TGTGCCAGCAGCGCCCTAGGCGGGTCCTACGAGCAGTACTTC.

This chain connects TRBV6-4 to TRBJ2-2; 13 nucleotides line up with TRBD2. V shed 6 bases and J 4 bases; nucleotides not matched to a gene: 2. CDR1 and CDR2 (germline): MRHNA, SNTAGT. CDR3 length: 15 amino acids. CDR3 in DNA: TGTGCCAGCAGCTGGACTAGCGGGGGCACCGGGGAGCTGTTTTTT. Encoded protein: CASSWTSGGTGELFF.

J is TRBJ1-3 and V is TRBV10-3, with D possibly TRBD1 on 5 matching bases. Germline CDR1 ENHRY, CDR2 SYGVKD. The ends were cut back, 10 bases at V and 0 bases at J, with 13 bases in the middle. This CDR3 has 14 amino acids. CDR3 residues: CATGGRGSGNTIYF. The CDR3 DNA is TGTGCCACCGGTGGTAGGGGCTCTGGAAACACCATATATTTT.

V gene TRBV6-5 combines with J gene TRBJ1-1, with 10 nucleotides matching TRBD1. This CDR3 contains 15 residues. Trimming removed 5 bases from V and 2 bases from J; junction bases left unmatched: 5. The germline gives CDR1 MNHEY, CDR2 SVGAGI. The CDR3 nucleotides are TGTGCCAGCAGTAAACGGGACAGGGGTAACACTGAAGCTTTCTTT. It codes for CASSKRDRGNTEAFF.

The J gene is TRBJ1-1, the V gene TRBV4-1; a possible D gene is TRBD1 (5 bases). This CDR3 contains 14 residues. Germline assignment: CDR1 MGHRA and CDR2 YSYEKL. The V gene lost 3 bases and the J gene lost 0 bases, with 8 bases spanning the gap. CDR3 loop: CASSHRAVNTEAFF. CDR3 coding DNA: TGCGCCAGCAGCCACAGGGCCGTGAACACTGAAGCTTTCTTT.

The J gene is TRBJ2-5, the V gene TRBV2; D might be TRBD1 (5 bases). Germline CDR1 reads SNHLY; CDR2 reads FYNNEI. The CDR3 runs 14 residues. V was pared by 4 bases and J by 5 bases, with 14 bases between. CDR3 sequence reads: CASSGPGSGETQYF. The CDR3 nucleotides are TGTGCCAGCAGTGGCCCAGGGTCGGGCGAGACCCAGTACTTC.

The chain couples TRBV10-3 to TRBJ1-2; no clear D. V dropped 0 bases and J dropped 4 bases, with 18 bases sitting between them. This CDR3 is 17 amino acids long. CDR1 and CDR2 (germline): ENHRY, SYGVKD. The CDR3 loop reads CAISESSWSPNTYGYTF. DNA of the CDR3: TGTGCCATCAGTGAGTCGAGCTGGAGCCCCAACACCTATGGCTACACCTTC.

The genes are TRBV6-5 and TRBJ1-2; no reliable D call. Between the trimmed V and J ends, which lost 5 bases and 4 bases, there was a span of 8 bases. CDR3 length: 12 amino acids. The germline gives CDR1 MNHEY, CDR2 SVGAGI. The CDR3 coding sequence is TGTGCCAGCAGTATCCAGTTCTATGGCTACACCTTC. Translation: CASSIQFYGYTF.

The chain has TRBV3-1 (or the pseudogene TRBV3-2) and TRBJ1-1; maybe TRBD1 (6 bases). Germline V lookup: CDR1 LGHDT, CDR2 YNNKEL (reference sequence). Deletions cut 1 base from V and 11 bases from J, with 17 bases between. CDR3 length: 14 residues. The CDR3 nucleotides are TGTGCCAGCAGCCAAGCTCGGGGAGGGACATACGCTTTCTTT. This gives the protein CASSQARGGTYAFF.

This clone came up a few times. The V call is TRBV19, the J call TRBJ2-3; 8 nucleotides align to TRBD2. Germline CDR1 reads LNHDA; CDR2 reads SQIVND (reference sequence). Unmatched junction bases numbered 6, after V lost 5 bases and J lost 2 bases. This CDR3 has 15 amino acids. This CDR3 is CASSQTGRDTDTQYF. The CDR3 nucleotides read TGTGCCAGTAGTCAGACCGGGAGGGACACAGATACGCAGTATTTT.

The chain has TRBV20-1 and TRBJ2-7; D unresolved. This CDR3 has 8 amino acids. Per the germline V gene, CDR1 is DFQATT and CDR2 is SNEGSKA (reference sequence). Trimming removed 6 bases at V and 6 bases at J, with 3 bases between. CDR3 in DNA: TGCAGTGCCGGCGAGCAGTACTTC. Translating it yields CSAGEQYF.

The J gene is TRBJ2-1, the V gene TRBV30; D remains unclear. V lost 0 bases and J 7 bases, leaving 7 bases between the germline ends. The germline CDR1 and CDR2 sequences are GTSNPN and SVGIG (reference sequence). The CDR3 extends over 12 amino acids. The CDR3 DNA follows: TGTGCCTGGAGTGTTTTGGAGAATGAGCAGTTCTTC. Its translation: CAWSVLENEQFF.

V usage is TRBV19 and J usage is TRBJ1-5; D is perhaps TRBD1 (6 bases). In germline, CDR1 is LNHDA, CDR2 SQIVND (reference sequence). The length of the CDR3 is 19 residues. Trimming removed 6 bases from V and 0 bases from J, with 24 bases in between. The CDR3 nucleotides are TGTGCCAGTAGCGTAGACAGGTCTGAAGTCATCTATAGCAATCAGCCCCAGCATTTT. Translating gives CASSVDRSEVIYSNQPQHF.